This T cell receptor beta chain was captured by sequencing in a study of OX40 agonist ivuxolimab in advanced cancers. Study findings and constraints: Antigens targeted by the expanded peripheral T cells were not determined.

Patients were excluded for autoimmune disease history or systemic immunosuppression. Libraries were prepared by immunoSEQ multiplex PCR; TCRdb keeps only in-frame clonotypes and omits some of them. The profile shows roughly 40,000 clones, roughly nine tenths of them singletons. With V trimmed by 5 bases and J by 5 bases, 3 bases remained unmatched. The CDR3 is made up of 13 amino acids. Germline V gene lookup returns CDR1 MNHEY and CDR2 SMNVEV (reference sequence). To note about this clone: The antigen remains undetermined.

The source of this sequence is an adult with an advanced solid tumor such as melanoma, head and neck, liver or kidney cancer. This specimen consisted of CD4+ or CD8+ T cells sorted from blood, obtained in a trial of the OX40 agonist ivuxolimab. V gene TRBV27 combines with J gene TRBJ1-5; 7 bases are a match to TRBD1. CDR3 sequence: CASSPQGDQPQHF. The CDR3 coding sequence is TGTGCCAGCAGTCCTCAGGGGGATCAGCCCCAGCATTTT.